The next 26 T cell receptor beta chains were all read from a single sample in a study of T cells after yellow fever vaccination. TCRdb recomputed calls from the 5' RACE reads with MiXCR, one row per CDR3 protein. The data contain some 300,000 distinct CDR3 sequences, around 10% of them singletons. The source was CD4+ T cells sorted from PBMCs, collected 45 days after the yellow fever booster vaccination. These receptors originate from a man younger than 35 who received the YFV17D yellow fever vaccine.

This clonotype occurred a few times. CDR3 in amino acids: CASSHTTSDYEQYV. The CDR3 nucleotides read TGTGCCAGCTCGCACACCACTAGCGACTACGAGCAGTACGTC. The rearrangement uses TRBV18 and TRBJ2-7; TRBD2 agrees at 7 bases. The CDR3 sequence is 14 residues long. The germline CDR1 and CDR2 sequences are KGHSH and LQKENI. V lost 6 bases and J lost 3; bases outside the gene matches: 8.

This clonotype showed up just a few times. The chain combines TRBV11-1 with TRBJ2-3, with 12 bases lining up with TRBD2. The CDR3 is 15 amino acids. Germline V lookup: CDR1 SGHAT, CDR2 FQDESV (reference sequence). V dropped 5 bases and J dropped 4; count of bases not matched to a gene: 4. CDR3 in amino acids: CASSELAGGADTQYF. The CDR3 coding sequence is TGTGCCAGCAGCGAGCTAGCGGGGGGGGCAGATACGCAGTATTTT.

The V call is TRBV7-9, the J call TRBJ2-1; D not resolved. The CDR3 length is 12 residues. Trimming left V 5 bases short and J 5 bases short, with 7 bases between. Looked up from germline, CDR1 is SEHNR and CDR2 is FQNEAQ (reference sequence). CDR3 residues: CASSTQDNEQFF. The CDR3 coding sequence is TGTGCCAGCAGCACGCAGGACAATGAGCAGTTCTTC.

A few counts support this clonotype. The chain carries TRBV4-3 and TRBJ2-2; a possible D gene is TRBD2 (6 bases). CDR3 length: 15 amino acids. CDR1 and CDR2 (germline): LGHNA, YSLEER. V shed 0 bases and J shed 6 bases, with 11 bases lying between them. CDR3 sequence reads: CASSQEFRRAGELFF. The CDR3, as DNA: TGCGCCAGCAGCCAAGAGTTCAGGAGGGCCGGGGAGCTGTTTTTT.

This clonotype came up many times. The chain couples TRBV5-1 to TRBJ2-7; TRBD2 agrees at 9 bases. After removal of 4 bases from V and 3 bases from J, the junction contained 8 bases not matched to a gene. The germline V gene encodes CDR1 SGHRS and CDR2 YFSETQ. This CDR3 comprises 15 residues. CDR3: CASSAGLATFYEQYF. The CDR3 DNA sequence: TGCGCCAGCAGCGCCGGACTAGCGACCTTCTACGAGCAGTACTTC.

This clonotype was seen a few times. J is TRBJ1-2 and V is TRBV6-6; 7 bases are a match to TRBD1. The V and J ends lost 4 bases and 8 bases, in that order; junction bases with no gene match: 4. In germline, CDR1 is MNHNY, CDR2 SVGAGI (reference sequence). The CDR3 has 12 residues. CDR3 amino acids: CASSSGQVGYTF. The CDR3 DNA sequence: TGTGCCAGCAGTTCCGGACAGGTCGGCTACACCTTC.

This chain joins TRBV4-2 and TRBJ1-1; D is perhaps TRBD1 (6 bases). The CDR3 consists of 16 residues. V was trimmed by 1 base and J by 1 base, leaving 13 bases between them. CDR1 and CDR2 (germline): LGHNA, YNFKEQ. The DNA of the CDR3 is TGTGCCAGCAGCCAAGGGGATCAAGGGGGGAACACTGAAGCTTTCTTT. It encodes CASSQGDQGGNTEAFF.

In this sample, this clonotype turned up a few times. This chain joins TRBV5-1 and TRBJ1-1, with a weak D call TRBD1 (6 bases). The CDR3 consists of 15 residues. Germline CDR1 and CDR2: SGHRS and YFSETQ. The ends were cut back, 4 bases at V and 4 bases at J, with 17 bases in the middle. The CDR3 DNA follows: TGCGCCAGCAGCGCATCACAGGGTCGGGGCACTGAAGCTTTCTTT. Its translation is CASSASQGRGTEAFF. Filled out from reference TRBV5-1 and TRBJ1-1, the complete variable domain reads KAGVTQTPRYLIKTRGQQVTLSCSPISGHRSVSWYQQTPGQGLQFLFEYFSETQRNKGNFPGRFSGRQFSNSRSEMNVSTLELGDSALYLCASSASQGRGTEAFFGQGTRLTVV.

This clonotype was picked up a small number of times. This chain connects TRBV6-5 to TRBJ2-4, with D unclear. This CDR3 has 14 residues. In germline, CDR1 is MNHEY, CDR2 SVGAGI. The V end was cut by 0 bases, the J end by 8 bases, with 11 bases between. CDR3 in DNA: TGTGCCAGCAGTTACTCGAAGGATGTATACATTCAGTACTTC. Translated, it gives CASSYSKDVYIQYF.

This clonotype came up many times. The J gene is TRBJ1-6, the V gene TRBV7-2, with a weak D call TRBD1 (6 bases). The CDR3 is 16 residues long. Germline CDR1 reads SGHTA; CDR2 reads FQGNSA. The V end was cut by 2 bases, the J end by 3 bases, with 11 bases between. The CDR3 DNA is TGTGCCAGCAGCTTAAGGGGGACCCTCTATAATTCACCCCTCCACTTT. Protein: CASSLRGTLYNSPLHF.

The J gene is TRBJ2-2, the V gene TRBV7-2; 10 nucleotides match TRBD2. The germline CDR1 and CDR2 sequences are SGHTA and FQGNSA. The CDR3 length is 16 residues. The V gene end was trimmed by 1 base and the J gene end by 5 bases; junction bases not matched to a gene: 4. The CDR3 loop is CASSLDPSGGTGELFF. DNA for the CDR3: TGTGCCAGCAGCTTAGACCCTAGCGGGGGTACCGGGGAGCTGTTTTTT.

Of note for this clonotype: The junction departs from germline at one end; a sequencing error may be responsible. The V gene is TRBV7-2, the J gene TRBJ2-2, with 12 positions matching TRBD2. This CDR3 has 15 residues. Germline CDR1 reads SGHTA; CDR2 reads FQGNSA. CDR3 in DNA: TGTGCCAGCAGCCTAGCGGGGGGGTACGGCGGGGAGCTGTTTTTT. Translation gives CASSLAGGYGGELFF.

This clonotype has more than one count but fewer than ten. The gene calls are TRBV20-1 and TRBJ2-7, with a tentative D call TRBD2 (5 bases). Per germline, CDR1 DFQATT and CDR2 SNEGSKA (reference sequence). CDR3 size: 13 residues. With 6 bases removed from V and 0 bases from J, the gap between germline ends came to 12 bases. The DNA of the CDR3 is TGCAGTGCAAACAGTGGGAGCTCCTACGAGCAGTACGTC. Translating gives CSANSGSSYEQYV.

CDR3 loop: CASSLWTDGNTIYF. DNA of the CDR3: TGTGCCAGCAGCCTATGGACCGACGGAAACACCATATATTTT. V gene TRBV3-1 combines with J gene TRBJ1-3; D not certain. The V gene's germline CDR1 is LGHDT and CDR2 YNNKEL (reference sequence). V lost 4 bases, J lost 4 bases, and 11 bases lay in between. The CDR3 has 14 residues.

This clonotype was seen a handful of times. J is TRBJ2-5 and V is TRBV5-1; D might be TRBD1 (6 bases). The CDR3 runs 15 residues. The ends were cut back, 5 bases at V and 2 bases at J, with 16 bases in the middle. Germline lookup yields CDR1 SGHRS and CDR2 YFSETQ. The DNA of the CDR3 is TGCGCCAGCAGAGATGGGCCGGACAGACAAGAGACCCAGTACTTC. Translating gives CASRDGPDRQETQYF.

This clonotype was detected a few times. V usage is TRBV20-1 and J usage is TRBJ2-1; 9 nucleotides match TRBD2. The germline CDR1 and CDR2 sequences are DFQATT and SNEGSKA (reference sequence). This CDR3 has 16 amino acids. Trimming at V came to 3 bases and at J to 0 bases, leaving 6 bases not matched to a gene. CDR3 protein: CSASSSGVSSYNEQFF. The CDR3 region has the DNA TGCAGTGCTAGTTCTAGCGGGGTTAGCTCCTACAATGAGCAGTTCTTC.

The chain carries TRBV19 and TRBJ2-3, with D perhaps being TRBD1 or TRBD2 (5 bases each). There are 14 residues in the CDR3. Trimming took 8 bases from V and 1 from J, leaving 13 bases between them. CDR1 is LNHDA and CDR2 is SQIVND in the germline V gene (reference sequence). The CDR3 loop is CASRSGPGTDTQYF. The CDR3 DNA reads TGTGCCAGTCGTTCGGGGCCGGGCACAGATACGCAGTATTTT.

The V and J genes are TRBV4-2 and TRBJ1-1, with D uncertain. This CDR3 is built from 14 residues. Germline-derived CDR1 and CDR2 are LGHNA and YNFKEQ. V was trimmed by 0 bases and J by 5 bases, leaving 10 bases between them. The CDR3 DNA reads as TGTGCCAGCAGCCAAGACCCGGGTTTAACTGAAGCTTTCTTT. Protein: CASSQDPGLTEAFF.

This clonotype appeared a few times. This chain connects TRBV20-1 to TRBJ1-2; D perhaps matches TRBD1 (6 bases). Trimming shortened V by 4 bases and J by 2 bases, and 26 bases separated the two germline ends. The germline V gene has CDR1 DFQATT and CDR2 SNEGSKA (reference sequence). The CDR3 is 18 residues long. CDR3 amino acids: CSATVAGTHTGGNYGYTF. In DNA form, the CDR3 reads TGCAGTGCTACTGTTGCCGGGACACATACTGGGGGGAACTATGGCTACACCTTC.

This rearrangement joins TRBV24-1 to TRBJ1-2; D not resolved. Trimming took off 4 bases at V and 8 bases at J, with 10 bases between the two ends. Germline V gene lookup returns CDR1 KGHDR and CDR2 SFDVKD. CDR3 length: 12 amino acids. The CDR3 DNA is TGTGCCACCAGTGACCTGTATGTAGGCTACACCTTC. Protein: CATSDLYVGYTF.

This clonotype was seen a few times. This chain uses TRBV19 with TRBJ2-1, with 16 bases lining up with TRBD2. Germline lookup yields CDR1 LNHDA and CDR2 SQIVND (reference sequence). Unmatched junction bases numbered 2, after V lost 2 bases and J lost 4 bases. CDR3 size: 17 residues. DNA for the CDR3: TGTGCCAGTAGTATAAGGGGACTAGCGGGAGGGTACAATGAGCAGTTCTTC. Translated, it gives CASSIRGLAGGYNEQFF.

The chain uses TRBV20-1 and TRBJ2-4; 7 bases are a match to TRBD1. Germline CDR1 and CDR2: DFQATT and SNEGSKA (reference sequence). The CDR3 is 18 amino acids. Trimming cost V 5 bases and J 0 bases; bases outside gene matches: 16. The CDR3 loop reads CSAPSGQSIPIAKNIQYF. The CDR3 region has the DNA TGCAGTGCTCCTTCGGGACAGAGCATTCCCATAGCCAAAAACATTCAGTACTTC.

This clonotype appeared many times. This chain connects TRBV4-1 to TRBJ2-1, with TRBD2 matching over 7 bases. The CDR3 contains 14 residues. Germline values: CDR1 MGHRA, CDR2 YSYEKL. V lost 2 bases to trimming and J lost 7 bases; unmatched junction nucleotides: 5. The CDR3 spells CASSQRAGTNEQFF. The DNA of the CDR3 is TGCGCCAGCAGCCAACGAGCGGGGACTAATGAGCAGTTCTTC.

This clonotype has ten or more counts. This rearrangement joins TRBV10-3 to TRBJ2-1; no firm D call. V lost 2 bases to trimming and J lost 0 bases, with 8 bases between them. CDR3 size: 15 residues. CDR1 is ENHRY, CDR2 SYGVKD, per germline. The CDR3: CAISEQAGSYNEQFF. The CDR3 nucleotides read TGTGCCATCAGTGAGCAGGCCGGCTCCTACAATGAGCAGTTCTTC.

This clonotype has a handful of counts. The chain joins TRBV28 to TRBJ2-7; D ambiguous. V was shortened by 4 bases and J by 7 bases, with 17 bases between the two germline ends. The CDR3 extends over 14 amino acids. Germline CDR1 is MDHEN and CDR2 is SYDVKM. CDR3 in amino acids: CASSSGPALWEQYV. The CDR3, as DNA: TGTGCCAGCAGTTCGGGTCCGGCCCTCTGGGAGCAGTACGTC.

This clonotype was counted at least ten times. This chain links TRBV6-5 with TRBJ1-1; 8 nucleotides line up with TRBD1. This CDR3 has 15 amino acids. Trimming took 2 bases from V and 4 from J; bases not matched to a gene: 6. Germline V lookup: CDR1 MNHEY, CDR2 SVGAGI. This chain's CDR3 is CASSYRNRGGTEAFF. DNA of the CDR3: TGTGCCAGCAGTTACAGGAACAGGGGGGGCACTGAAGCTTTCTTT.